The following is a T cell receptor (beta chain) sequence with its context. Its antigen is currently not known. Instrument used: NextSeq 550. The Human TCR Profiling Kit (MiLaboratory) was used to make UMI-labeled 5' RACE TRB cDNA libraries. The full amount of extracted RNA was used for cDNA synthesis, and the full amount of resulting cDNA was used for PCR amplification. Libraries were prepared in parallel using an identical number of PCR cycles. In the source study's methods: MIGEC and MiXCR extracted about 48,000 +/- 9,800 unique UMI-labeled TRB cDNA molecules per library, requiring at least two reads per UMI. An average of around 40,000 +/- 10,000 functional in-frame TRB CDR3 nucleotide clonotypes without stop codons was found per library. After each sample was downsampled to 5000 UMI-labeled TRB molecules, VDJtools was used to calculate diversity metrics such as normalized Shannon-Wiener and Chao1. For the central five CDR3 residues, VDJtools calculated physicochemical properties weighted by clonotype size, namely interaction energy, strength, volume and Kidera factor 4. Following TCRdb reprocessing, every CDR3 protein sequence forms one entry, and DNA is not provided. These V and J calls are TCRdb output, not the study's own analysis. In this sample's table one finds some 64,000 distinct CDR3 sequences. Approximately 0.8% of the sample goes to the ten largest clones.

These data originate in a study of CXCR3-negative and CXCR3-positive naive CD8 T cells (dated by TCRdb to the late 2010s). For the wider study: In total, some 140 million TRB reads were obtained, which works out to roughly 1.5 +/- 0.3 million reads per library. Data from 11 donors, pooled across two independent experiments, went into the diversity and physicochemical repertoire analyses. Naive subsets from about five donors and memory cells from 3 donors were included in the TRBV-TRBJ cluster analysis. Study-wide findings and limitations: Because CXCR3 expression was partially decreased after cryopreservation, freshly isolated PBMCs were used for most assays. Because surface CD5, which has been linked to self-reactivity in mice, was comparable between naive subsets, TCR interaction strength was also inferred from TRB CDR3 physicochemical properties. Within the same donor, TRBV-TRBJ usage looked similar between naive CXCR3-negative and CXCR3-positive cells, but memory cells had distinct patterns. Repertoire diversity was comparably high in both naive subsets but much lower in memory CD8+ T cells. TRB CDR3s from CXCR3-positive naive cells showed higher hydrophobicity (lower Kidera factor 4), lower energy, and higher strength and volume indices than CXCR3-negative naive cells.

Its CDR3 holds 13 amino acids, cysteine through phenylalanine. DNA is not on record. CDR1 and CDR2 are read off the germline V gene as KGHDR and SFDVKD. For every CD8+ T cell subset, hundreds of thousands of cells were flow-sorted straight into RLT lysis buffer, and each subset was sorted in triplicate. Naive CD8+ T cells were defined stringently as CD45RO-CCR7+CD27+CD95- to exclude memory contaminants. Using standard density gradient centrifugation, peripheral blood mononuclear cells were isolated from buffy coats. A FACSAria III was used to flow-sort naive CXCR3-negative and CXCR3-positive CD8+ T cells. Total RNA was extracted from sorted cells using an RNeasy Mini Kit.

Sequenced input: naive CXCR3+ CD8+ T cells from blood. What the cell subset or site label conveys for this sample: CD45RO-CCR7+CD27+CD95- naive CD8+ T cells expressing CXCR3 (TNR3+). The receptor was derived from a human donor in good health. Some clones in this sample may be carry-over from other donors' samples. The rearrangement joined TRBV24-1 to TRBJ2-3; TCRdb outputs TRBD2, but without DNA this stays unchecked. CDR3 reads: CATSALPEGAQYF.